These T cell receptor beta chains were read from a single sample in a study of PD-1 blockade in classical Hodgkin lymphoma. The method was immunoSEQ multiplex PCR; TCRdb's version includes in-frame clones alone and lacks a portion of them. The sample holds about 21,000 clones, about 85% seen once. Sequenced here: peripheral blood mononuclear cells (PBMCs), sampled before the fourth cycle of nivolumab. The source is a human donor with classical Hodgkin lymphoma. Each CDR3 is given with its conserved first and last residue. The D gene is left open where the match is weak. Clone size is not always given. Where it is, it says once, few, many or a class for expanded clones.

j_call | v_call | d_call | clone_size | cdr3_nt | cdr3_aa
TRBJ2-2 | TRBV2 | . | . | TGTGCCAGCAGTCCCCGGACAGTTGTCGGGGGGGAGCTGTTTTTT | CASSPRTVVGGELFF
TRBJ2-3 | TRBV30 | . | . | TGTGCCTGGGGTAGGGGCTTACGCACAGATACGCAGTATTTT | CAWGRGLRTDTQYF
TRBJ1-1 | TRBV5-4 | . | . | TGTGCCAGCAGCCAAGTCTTGGGTACGTCGGGAACTGAAGCTTTCTTT | CASSQVLGTSGTEAFF
TRBJ1-5 | TRBV7-8 | . | . | TGTGCCAGCAGCTTACGGGAACAGGTATATCAGCCCCAGCATTTT | CASSLREQVYQPQHF
TRBJ2-5 | TRBV29-1 | . | once | TGCAGCGTGCTGGAGCAAGAGACCCAGTACTTC | CSVLEQETQYF
TRBJ2-7 | TRBV14 | TRBD1 | . | TGTGCCAGCAGCCAGGACAGGACCCCCTACGAGCAGTACTTC | CASSQDRTPYEQYF
TRBJ2-5 | TRBV11-2 | TRBD2 | . | TGTGCCAGCAGCCCGACTAGCGGGAGGGCCGTAGAGACCCAGTACTTC | CASSPTSGRAVETQYF
TRBJ2-2 | TRBV7-9 | TRBD1 | . | TGTGCCAGCAGCAGGACAGGGGTCACCGGGGAGCTGTTTTTT | CASSRTGVTGELFF
TRBJ1-1 | TRBV5-1 | . | . | TGCGCCAGCAGCTTACCCGGGACTGAAGCTTTCTTT | CASSLPGTEAFF
TRBJ1-1 | TRBV6-6 | . | . | TGTGCCAGCAAGGGTACTGAAGCTTTCTTT | CASKGTEAFF
TRBJ2-7 | TRBV7-4 | TRBD1 | . | TGTGCCAGCAGCTTACGGGCGGACAGGGGAAGGGGCCCTTACGAGCAGTACTTC | CASSLRADRGRGPYEQYF
TRBJ2-7 | TRBV28 | TRBD2 | . | TGTGCCAGCAGTTTAAGCAGCGGGATCACCGAGCAGTACTTC | CASSLSSGITEQYF
TRBJ1-5 | TRBV19 | . | . | TGTGCCAGTAGTACGGACACCTTCAATCAGCCCCAGCATTTT | CASSTDTFNQPQHF
TRBJ1-1 | TRBV29-1 | . | few | TGCAGCGCCTCCCTGACAGTGAACACTGAAGCTTTCTTT | CSASLTVNTEAFF
TRBJ1-5 | TRBV19 | . | . | TGTGCCAGTAGTGTGGGGGTATCTCAGCCCCAGCATTTT | CASSVGVSQPQHF
TRBJ2-7 | TRBV28 | TRBD2 | . | TGTGCCAGCAGAACCGGGACTACCGTAAGCGAGCAGTACTTC | CASRTGTTVSEQYF
TRBJ2-7 | TRBV6-1 | TRBD1 | . | TGTGCCAGCAGTGACCCGGACAGGTGGAACGAGCAGTACTTC | CASSDPDRWNEQYF
TRBJ1-1 | TRBV29-1 | . | . | TGCAGCGCTGGCCCCCCGGGGGACACTGAAGCTTTCTTT | CSAGPPGDTEAFF
TRBJ2-3 | TRBV7-3 | . | . | TGTGCCAGCAGCCCCCGACCCATTACAGATACGCAGTATTTT | CASSPRPITDTQYF
TRBJ2-5 | TRBV6-1 | . | . | TGTGCCAGTCTGGGTTGGTGGGAGACCCAGTACTTC | CASLGWWETQYF
TRBJ1-4 | TRBV7-8 | . | . | TGTGCCAGCAGCCAACTCAGGTTGGCGACTAATGAAAAACTGTTTTTT | CASSQLRLATNEKLFF
TRBJ2-7 | TRBV19 | . | few | TGTGCCAGTAGTATAGGCCCGATGGGCTACGAGCAGTACTTC | CASSIGPMGYEQYF
TRBJ2-7 | TRBV6-6 | TRBD1 | . | TGTGCCTCCCGGGACAGGGACTACGAGCAGTACTTC | CASRDRDYEQYF
TRBJ2-7 | TRBV5-4 | TRBD1 | . | TGTGCCAGCAGCTTGGGAACAGGGGGCGCTGGGGACGAGCAGTACTTC | CASSLGTGGAGDEQYF
TRBJ2-2 | TRBV5-1 | . | once | TGCGCCAGCAGCTTGGCCCCGTTCAGAGAGTTGTTTTTT | CASSLAPFRELFF
TRBJ2-1 | TRBV25-1 | . | . | TGTGCCAGCAGTGAATGGGACAATGAGCAGTTCTTC | CASSEWDNEQFF
TRBJ1-1 | TRBV19 | . | once | TGTGCCAGTAGTACCCCTAACACTGAAGCTTTCTTT | CASSTPNTEAFF
TRBJ2-3 | TRBV11-1 | . | . | TGTGCCAGCAGCTTAGTTTCGGGGGTGGGAGATACGCAGTATTTT | CASSLVSGVGDTQYF
TRBJ2-3 | TRBV7-2 | TRBD1 | . | TGTGCCAGCAGCTTAGGGACAGGGCACACAGATACGCAGTATTTT | CASSLGTGHTDTQYF
TRBJ2-1 | TRBV4-3 | TRBD2 | . | TGCGCCAGCAGCCGGGACTATCCGAATGAGCAGTTCTTC | CASSRDYPNEQFF
TRBJ1-5 | TRBV19 | TRBD1 | . | TGTGCCAGTAGCGCGACAGGGGTCGGTAGCAATCAGCCCCAGCATTTT | CASSATGVGSNQPQHF
TRBJ2-7 | TRBV7-2 | . | . | TGTGCCAGCAGCTACACAGGCTACGAGCAGTACTTC | CASSYTGYEQYF
TRBJ2-5 | TRBV6-5 | . | . | TGTGCCAGCAGTTACGGCGGAACAGAAGAGACCCAGTACTTC | CASSYGGTEETQYF
TRBJ1-5 | TRBV10-3 | . | . | TGTGCCATCAGTGAGTCGGGGGTTACAGGGAGGAATCAGCCCCAGCATTTT | CAISESGVTGRNQPQHF
TRBJ1-2 | TRBV14 | . | once | TGTGCCAGCAGCCAACGTCTGGGCTATGGCTACACCTTC | CASSQRLGYGYTF
TRBJ2-1 | TRBV5-1 | . | . | TGCGCCAGCAGCTTGGTTCGTTCTAGCGACCTTTACAATGAGCAGTTCTTC | CASSLVRSSDLYNEQFF
TRBJ2-1 | TRBV19 | . | . | TGTGCCAGTGGGGACGCGGTCAATGAGCAGTTCTTC | CASGDAVNEQFF
TRBJ1-2 | TRBV27 | TRBD1 | once | TGTGCCAGCAGTGGCGCGGGACAGGGTGATGGCTACACCTTC | CASSGAGQGDGYTF
TRBJ2-3 | TRBV10-3 | TRBD2 | . | TGTGCCATCAGTGAGTCGGTAGCGGGGGAAACAGATACGCAGTATTTT | CAISESVAGETDTQYF
TRBJ2-7 | TRBV7-9 | TRBD2 | . | TGTGCCAGCAGCTTAGCGGGGAAGCGGGAGGATTACGAGCAGTACTTC | CASSLAGKREDYEQYF
TRBJ2-7 | TRBV6-5 | . | once | TGTGCCAGCAGTAGGACAGACCGAGCCTACGAGCAGTACTTC | CASSRTDRAYEQYF
TRBJ2-5 | TRBV27 | . | . | TGTACCAGCAGTTTAAAGATGGGGGGCACGATCCAAGAGACCCAGTACTTC | CTSSLKMGGTIQETQYF
TRBJ1-2 | TRBV6-5 | TRBD1 | once | TGTGCCAGCAGTCTAGAGGGGGCGCGGGATGGCTACACCTTC | CASSLEGARDGYTF
TRBJ2-1 | TRBV4-1 | . | . | TGCGCCAGCAGCCAAGCGGGGTTCGGCGGAGGGGGTCCCTACAATGAGCAGTTCTTC | CASSQAGFGGGGPYNEQFF
TRBJ2-7 | TRBV18 | TRBD1 | . | TGTGCCAGCTCACCCAGGGGGCCCTACGAGCAGTACTTC | CASSPRGPYEQYF
TRBJ2-5 | TRBV7-3 | . | . | TGTGCCAGCAGCGACACAGGTTACGAGGGAGAGACCCAGTACTTC | CASSDTGYEGETQYF